This TCR beta chain was captured by sequencing in a study of CD8 T cells in ankylosing spondylitis. Via MiXCR, TCRdb re-called the 5' RACE reads, giving one row per CDR3 protein. The data show approximately 260,000 distinct CDR3 sequences, about a sixth seen once. This clonotype was detected only a few times. The specimen sequenced was blood, either unsorted or a sorted T cell fraction (not recorded which). The TCR sequence derives from a male donor with ankylosing spondylitis or in good health (not recorded which).

The CDR3, as DNA: TGCGCCAGCAGCTTGGCAGCAAATGAGCAGTTCTTC. Translation gives CASSLAANEQFF. The rearrangement links TRBV5-1 to TRBJ2-1; D is unresolved. The length of the CDR3 is 12 residues. The germline V and J ends were trimmed by 0 bases and 7 bases, with 5 bases remaining between them. The germline V gene has CDR1 SGHRS and CDR2 YFSETQ.